A single sample gave rise to the 15 T cell receptor beta chains below, sequenced in a study of shared clonotypes between healthy human individuals. TCRdb's copy holds only in-frame clones and misses some; the assay was immunoSEQ multiplex PCR. The sample contains approximately 2.3 million clones, approximately 93% of which appear only once. The source material was naive CD4+ T cells from PBMCs. The subset: CD45RA+ positively selected. Receptors were obtained from a man aged 18 to 30 in good health. Some clones in this sample may be carry-over from other donors' samples.

This chain joins TRBV7-2 and TRBJ2-7; D is unresolved. Germline assignment: CDR1 SGHTA and CDR2 FQGNSA. The CDR3 spans 15 residues. V was clipped by 1 base and J by 2 bases, with 12 bases between them. CDR3 region: CASSLEGSTTYEQYF. The CDR3 region has the DNA TGTGCCAGCAGCTTAGAGGGTTCCACCACCTACGAGCAGTACTTC.

The CDR3 sequence: CASSPTTGQDYSNQPQHF. The CDR3 bases are TGTGCCAGCTCACCGACAACGGGACAGGACTATAGCAATCAGCCCCAGCATTTT. This rearrangement joins TRBV18 to TRBJ1-5; 8 nucleotides agree with TRBD1. Trimming took 3 bases from V and 0 from J; bases not matched to a gene: 10. Germline V CDR1 and CDR2: KGHSH, LQKENI. The CDR3 covers 18 residues.

The chain links TRBV30 to TRBJ2-7, with 10 bases matching TRBD2. The CDR3 runs to 16 residues. CDR1 is GTSNPN and CDR2 is SVGIG in the germline V gene (reference sequence). V gave up 0 bases and J gave up 2 bases; unmatched junction bases: 7. CDR3 protein: CAWSVQALAGAYEQYF. The CDR3 DNA is TGTGCCTGGAGTGTACAAGCCCTAGCGGGAGCCTACGAGCAGTACTTC.

Only a few counts were recorded for this clone. This CDR3 is also generated by other DNA sequences in the sample. The chain employs TRBV20-1 and TRBJ2-2; D call uncertain. Germline V gives CDR1 DFQATT, CDR2 SNEGSKA (reference sequence). This CDR3 has 11 amino acids. V was pared by 2 bases and J by 6 bases, with 4 bases between. The DNA for the CDR3 is TGCAGTGCTAGATCATCCGGGGAGCTGTTTTTT. This encodes CSARSSGELFF.

The V and J genes are TRBV25-1 and TRBJ2-1; 14 positions agree with TRBD2. Germline V CDR1 and CDR2: MGHDK, SYGVNS. The CDR3 is made up of 17 amino acids. V trimming: 7 bases; J trimming: 0 bases; junction bases outside the gene matches: 5. CDR3 loop: CASMGLAGASSYNEQFF. CDR3 nucleotides: TGTGCCAGCATGGGACTAGCGGGAGCGAGCTCCTACAATGAGCAGTTCTTC.

The rearrangement links TRBV29-1 to TRBJ1-1; D perhaps matches TRBD1 (5 bases). This CDR3 spans 13 amino acids. V lost 5 bases, J lost 1 base, and 11 bases lay in between. Germline CDR1 is SQVTM and CDR2 is ANQGSEA. The CDR3 DNA reads as TGCAGCGTTTCGGCCGACAGGAACACTGAAGCTTTCTTT. This encodes CSVSADRNTEAFF.

The CDR3 spells CAGSGHISNQPQHF. For the CDR3, the DNA is TGTGCCGGATCGGGACACATTAGCAATCAGCCCCAGCATTTT. This rearrangement joins TRBV28 to TRBJ1-5, with D possibly matching TRBD1 (6 bases). Germline V gene sequence: CDR1 MDHEN, CDR2 SYDVKM. The CDR3 covers 14 residues. The germline V and J ends were trimmed by 11 bases and 0 bases, with 14 bases remaining between them.

V is TRBV27 and J is TRBJ2-1; perhaps TRBD2 as D (6 bases). V was cut by 6 bases and J by 6 bases, with 21 bases left in between. This CDR3 has 16 amino acids. CDR1 is MNHEY, CDR2 SMNVEV, per germline (reference sequence). The CDR3 protein is CASSLRQAGPSNEQFF. CDR3 bases: TGTGCCAGCAGCCTCCGGCAGGCGGGACCCAGCAATGAGCAGTTCTTC.

The chain uses TRBV11-3 and TRBJ2-7, with TRBD2 matching 15 bases. Germline assignment: CDR1 SGHNT and CDR2 YENEEA. J gave up 2 bases and V 1 base, and 9 bases lay outside the gene matches. There are 19 residues in the CDR3. The CDR3 reads CASSLAGTSGRTGTYEQYF. The CDR3 region has the DNA TGTGCCAGCAGCTTAGCCGGGACTAGCGGGAGGACAGGAACCTACGAGCAGTACTTC.

This sequence joins TRBV27 and TRBJ1-5; D not resolved. V lost 3 bases and J lost 5, with 14 bases in between. The CDR3 consists of 15 residues. Germline V gene data show CDR1 as MNHEY and CDR2 as SMNVEV (reference sequence). CDR3 nucleotide sequence: TGTGCCAGCAGTTTCCGGGCCCCGGGCGATCAGCCCCAGCATTTT. This sequence encodes CASSFRAPGDQPQHF.

The chain has TRBV7-2 and TRBJ1-2, with D maybe TRBD1 (6 bases). V lost 5 bases, J lost 7 bases, and 11 bases lay in between. Germline V gene sequence: CDR1 SGHTA, CDR2 FQGNSA. This CDR3 has 12 residues. CDR3: CASSPNRVGYTF. CDR3 DNA: TGTGCCAGCAGCCCCAACAGGGTTGGCTACACCTTC. Using reference TRBV7-2 and TRBJ1-2 for the parts outside the CDR3, the full variable domain is GAGVSQSPSNKVTEKGKDVELRCDPISGHTALYWYRQSLGQGLEFLIYFQGNSAPDKSGLPSDRFSAERTGGSVSTLTIQRTQQEDSAVYLCASSPNRVGYTFGSGTRLTVV.

The chain recombines TRBV4-1 with TRBJ2-7, with D tentatively TRBD1 or TRBD2 (6 bases each). V was cut by 2 bases and J by 4 bases, with 27 bases left in between. There are 19 residues in the CDR3. CDR1 MGHRA and CDR2 YSYEKL come from the germline V gene. The CDR3 region has the DNA TGCGCCAGCAGCCAACGGTGGGTTCCTTTCCGGGGGCAAGGATACGAGCAGTACTTC. Translated: CASSQRWVPFRGQGYEQYF.

The rearrangement uses TRBV5-1 and TRBJ1-1; D is uncertain. Trimming removed 0 bases at V and 0 bases at J, with 9 bases between. Germline lookup yields CDR1 SGHRS and CDR2 YFSETQ. The CDR3 runs to 15 residues. CDR3 loop: CASSLEPGLNTEAFF. The DNA for the CDR3 is TGCGCCAGCAGCTTGGAACCGGGTTTGAACACTGAAGCTTTCTTT.

This sequence joins TRBV19 and TRBJ2-5; 8 bases map to TRBD2. Germline V gene lookup returns CDR1 LNHDA and CDR2 SQIVND (reference sequence). The CDR3 loop spans 15 amino acids. Germline trimming cut 3 bases from V and 5 bases from J; bases unmatched to any gene: 8. The CDR3 region is CASSITLAGTETQYF. The DNA for the CDR3 is TGTGCCAGTAGTATTACCCTAGCGGGTACGGAGACCCAGTACTTC.

The V and J genes are TRBV18 and TRBJ2-5; a possible D gene is TRBD2 (6 bases). The CDR3 covers 14 residues. Germline assignment: CDR1 KGHSH and CDR2 LQKENI. V gave up 3 bases and J gave up 7 bases, with 15 bases separating them. DNA of the CDR3: TGTGCCAGCTCACCCACCGGGTCCGGGGGGACCCAGTACTTC. Its translation: CASSPTGSGGTQYF.